This T cell receptor gamma chain derives from a study of Vδ1+ human thymocytes. Study-wide results and caveats: Unlike peripheral blood Vdelta1+ controls, thymic delta-chain sequences included roughly 22% Vdelta2 and few Vdelta3. The authors advised highly purified populations and single-cell validation. Donors shared many TRG clonotypes but few TRD clonotypes. In the thymus, TRG and TRD repertoires looked highly polyclonal with Gaussian CDR3 lengths.

The CDR3 is 12 residues long. Unmatched junction bases numbered 2, after V lost 10 bases and J lost 0 bases. The germline V gene has CDR1 GITISATS and CDR2 ISYDGTV (reference sequence). Turning to this clone: Its matching antigen is unknown.

The sorted cells were CD3+ Vdelta1+ Vdelta2- thymocytes from alphabeta-depleted thymus. Extracted RNA was reverse transcribed into cDNA. The CDR3 regions were amplified by multiplex PCR from V-gene primers to a constant-region primer. TCRdb redid the clone calls on the multiplex PCR reads with CATT. The table has roughly 24,000 gamma-chain clones, 12% to 15% seen once. The chain employs TRGV9 and TRGJP1. Sequencing was performed on Vdelta1+ gamma-delta thymocytes from the thymus. As to subset: FACS-sorted CD3+ TCRalphabeta- TCRVdelta1+ TCRVdelta2- thymocytes. This clonotype was obtained from a child younger than two who had congenital heart surgery. CDR3 DNA: TGTGCCTTTTATACCACTGGTTGGTTCAAGATATTT. Translated, it gives CAFYTTGWFKIF.